Following are 23 T cell receptor beta chains from one sample sequenced in a study of post-analysis software for immune sequencing data. These receptors' targets are unknown. cDNA libraries of TCR beta carried unique molecular identifiers. TCRdb analysed the PCR reads with MiXCR anew, one entry per CDR3 protein. Of just over 250,000 distinct CDR3 sequences in the sample, 36% were seen once. Study outcomes and limitations: There were roughly 5 TRBV segments more frequent in patients than controls, and TRBV5-6, TRBV5-1 and TRBV20-1 were among them.

The sequencing input was blood. These receptors were collected from a girl aged 5-17 years with multiple sclerosis.

This clonotype appeared many times. The rearrangement uses TRBV5-6 and TRBJ2-7; 10 bases line up with TRBD1. The CDR3 loop spans 14 amino acids. From germline, CDR1 is SGHDT and CDR2 YYEEEE. J was trimmed by 7 bases and V by 4 bases; bases with no gene match: 8. The CDR3 DNA follows: TGTGCCAGCAGCAGTCGACAGGGGGCGAAGGAGCAGTACTTC. Its translation: CASSSRQGAKEQYF.

At least ten counts were recorded for this clonotype. At one of its ends the junction is not consistent with the germline gene, which may arise from a read error. This rearrangement joins TRBV4-2 to TRBJ2-1, with TRBD2 identical over 7 bases. CDR1 is LGHNA and CDR2 is YNFKEQ in the germline V gene. CDR3 length equals 17 residues. CDR3 sequence (DNA): TGTGCCAGCATCCAAGATTGGCGGGAGCTTCCCTACAATGAGCAGTTCTTC. This sequence encodes CASIQDWRELPYNEQFF.

In its sample, this clonotype was seen many times. V gene TRBV29-1 combines with J gene TRBJ1-1, with TRBD1 matching 10 bases. CDR3 length equals 13 residues. CDR1 and CDR2 (germline): SQVTM, ANQGSEA. The J segment lost 3 bases and the V segment lost 6 bases, leaving 4 bases of the junction unmatched. The CDR3 here is CSVPGQGYTEAFF. The DNA of the CDR3 is TGCAGCGTCCCGGGACAGGGGTACACTGAAGCTTTCTTT. The variable domain in full, with the rest retrieved from reference TRBV29-1 and TRBJ1-1, is SAVISQKPSRDICQRGTSLTIQCQVDSQVTMMFWYRQQPGQSLTLIATANQGSEATYESGFVIDKFPISRPNLTFSTLTVSNMSPEDSSIYLCSVPGQGYTEAFFGQGTRLTVV.

The sample holds many counts of this clonotype. V usage is TRBV19 and J usage is TRBJ2-3; no clear D. CDR3 length: 12 amino acids. V was cut by 6 bases and J by 6 bases, with 10 bases left in between. Germline lookup yields CDR1 LNHDA and CDR2 SQIVND (reference sequence). The CDR3 DNA sequence: TGTGCCAGTAGGGTATCGGGTGATACGCAGTATTTT. Protein product: CASRVSGDTQYF.

The chain employs TRBV6-5 and TRBJ1-3; D gene uncertain. Germline-derived CDR1 and CDR2 are MNHEY and SVGAGI. This CDR3 is 12 amino acids long. With 8 bases removed from V and 1 base from J, the gap between germline ends came to 6 bases. For the CDR3, the DNA is TGTGCCAGCTCCTTTTCTGGAAACACCATATATTTT. Translated, it gives CASSFSGNTIYF.

The chain employs TRBV20-1 and TRBJ1-3; 7 bases match TRBD1. Germline V gene data show CDR1 as DFQATT and CDR2 as SNEGSKA (reference sequence). This CDR3 has 17 amino acids. Germline trimming cut 0 bases from V and 0 bases from J; bases unmatched to any gene: 8. The CDR3 loop reads CSARDSRGGDSGNTIYF. The DNA of the CDR3 is TGCAGTGCTAGAGATTCCAGGGGGGGCGACTCTGGAAACACCATATATTTT.

The chain joins TRBV5-1 to TRBJ1-5; D is unresolved. Trimming cost V 0 bases and J 0 bases, with 10 bases left between them. The germline gives CDR1 SGHRS, CDR2 YFSETQ. This CDR3 has 16 residues. CDR3: CASSLDGSASNQPQHF. The CDR3 DNA is TGCGCCAGCAGCTTGGATGGGTCAGCTAGCAATCAGCCCCAGCATTTT.

V is TRBV19 and J is TRBJ2-1; D call uncertain. Per the germline V gene, CDR1 is LNHDA and CDR2 is SQIVND (reference sequence). This CDR3 is 12 amino acids long. V was cut by 5 bases and J by 10 bases, with 12 bases left in between. In DNA, the CDR3 is TGTGCCAGTAGTCCCTCGGCGCCCGAGCAGTTCTTC. As protein: CASSPSAPEQFF.

The chain recombines TRBV7-2 with TRBJ2-3; TRBD1 agrees at 7 bases. The CDR3 runs to 18 residues. Germline CDR1 and CDR2: SGHTA and FQGNSA. The junction had 12 bases not matched to a gene; V was cut back by 3 bases and J by 0 bases. The CDR3 DNA follows: TGTGCCAGCAGCTTGGACTTCCGGGACAGTTCTAGCACAGATACGCAGTATTTT. It yields the protein CASSLDFRDSSSTDTQYF.

This clonotype occurred a few times. A much larger clonotype is one base distant, so this may be a read error. The rearrangement joins TRBV5-1 to TRBJ2-5; 14 nucleotides match TRBD2. The V gene's germline CDR1 is SGHRS and CDR2 YFSETQ. The CDR3 has 15 amino acids. V shed 6 bases, J shed 11 bases, and the junction held 12 bases outside the gene matches. CDR3 sequence reads: CASIPGTSGRNEQYF. CDR3 bases: TGCGCCAGCATCCCCGGGACTAGCGGGAGAAATGAGCAGTACTTC.

This clonotype came up a few times. A much larger clone differs by one base, so this may be a read error. The chain combines TRBV6-6 with TRBJ2-1, with D perhaps TRBD1 (5 bases). The DNA matches TRBJ2-7 better at its end, which makes the J call doubtful. The CDR3 is made up of 16 amino acids. Germline-derived CDR1 and CDR2 are MNHNY and SVGAGI (reference sequence). The CDR3 coding sequence is TGTGCCAGCAGTTACCCCGACAGTTTCTCCTACAATGAGCAGTACTTC. Amino acid sequence: CASSYPDSFSYNEQYF.

The V and J genes are TRBV18 and TRBJ1-1, with TRBD1 identical over 9 bases. The CDR3 contains 15 residues. V lost 3 bases, J lost 4 bases, and 6 bases stayed unmatched. In germline, CDR1 is KGHSH, CDR2 LQKENI. CDR3 coding DNA: TGTGCCAGCTCACCGTGGACAGGGGAGGCCACTGAAGCTTTCTTT. Encoded protein: CASSPWTGEATEAFF.

Comments on this clonotype: This may be a read error: a much more frequent sequence differs by one nucleotide. The rearrangement joins TRBV6-6 to TRBJ1-4, with a weak D call TRBD1 (6 bases). Germline V gene sequence: CDR1 MNHNY, CDR2 SVGAGI (reference sequence). This CDR3 has 15 amino acids. CDR3 sequence (DNA): TGTGCCAGCACCGAGGGGGGGGGAGGTCCCGAAAAACGGTTTTTT. Translated: CASTEGGGGPEKRFF.

Note on this clonotype: A much larger clone differs by one base, so this may be a read error. The chain combines TRBV6-1 with TRBJ2-1; TRBD2 matches 8 bases. Germline assignment: CDR1 MNHNS and CDR2 SASEGT. The CDR3 has 15 residues. CDR3 nucleotide sequence: TGTGCCAGCGGCCCCATAGCGGGGTCCGGAAAAGAGCGGTTCTTC. Translated, it gives CASGPIAGSGKERFF.

The count of this clonotype is one. It may be a read error: a sequence one base away is much more abundant. The rearrangement joins TRBV9 to TRBJ1-5; tentative D call: TRBD1 (5 bases). The CDR3 is 14 amino acids. The V end was cut by 2 bases, the J end by 3 bases, with 9 bases between. Germline V gene data show CDR1 as SGDLS and CDR2 as YYNGEE. This CDR3 reads CASSVTEDNQPQHF. CDR3 DNA sequence: TGTGCCAGCAGCGTGACAGAGGACAATCAGCCCCAGCATTTT.

This clonotype was observed many times. The rearrangement joins TRBV29-1 to TRBJ1-2; TRBD1 matches at 7 bases. CDR1 SQVTM and CDR2 ANQGSEA come from the germline V gene. The CDR3 totals 13 residues. V lost 5 bases, J lost 3 bases, and 6 bases stayed unmatched. The CDR3 is CSVTGTVHYGYTF. In nucleotides, the CDR3 is TGCAGCGTTACAGGGACAGTCCACTATGGCTACACCTTC.

This clonotype showed up just a few times. The CDR3 coding sequence is TGCAGTGCTAGAGGTGTTTACAATGAGCAGTACTTC. Its protein product is CSARGVYNEQYF. The chain joins TRBV20-1 to TRBJ2-7; unclear D gene. Germline CDR1 is DFQATT and CDR2 is SNEGSKA (reference sequence). V gave up 1 base and J gave up 7 bases, with 11 bases separating them. The CDR3 covers 12 residues.

This clonotype was detected ten times or more. The chain employs TRBV12-3 or TRBV12-4 and TRBJ1-1; no definite D call. V was clipped by 3 bases and J by 0 bases, with 5 bases between them. The CDR3 runs to 13 residues. The CDR3 region is CASSFELNTEAFF. In DNA, the CDR3 is TGTGCCAGCAGTTTCGAGTTGAACACTGAAGCTTTCTTT.

Points on this clonotype: A clone one base away is much larger, so this may be a read error. The chain has TRBV10-3 and TRBJ2-2; 7 bases agree with TRBD1. Germline V gene lookup returns CDR1 ENHRY and CDR2 SYGVKD. Unmatched junction bases numbered 14, after V lost 6 bases and J lost 4 bases. The CDR3 length is 17 residues. The DNA of the CDR3 is TGTGCCATCAGCACCCCGGGACAGAGGAGGAGCACCGGGGAGCTGTTTTTT. Protein: CAISTPGQRRSTGELFF.

This clonotype occurred many times. The chain combines TRBV20-1 with TRBJ1-2; D ambiguous. The germline V and J ends were trimmed by 3 bases and 4 bases, with 9 bases remaining between them. Germline-derived CDR1 and CDR2 are DFQATT and SNEGSKA (reference sequence). The CDR3 has 12 residues. The CDR3 nucleotides read TGCAGTGCTAGCCCAGCCGCCTATGGCTACACCTTC. Translating it yields CSASPAAYGYTF.

Worth noting for this clonotype: Just one base apart from a much larger clone, this may be a read error. The chain couples TRBV2 to TRBJ2-1; 7 positions agree with TRBD2. The germline CDR1 and CDR2 sequences are SNHLY and FYNNEI. The CDR3 is 15 residues long. CDR3 bases: TGTGCCAGCAGTGAGGTGACTAGCTCCTACAATGGGCAGTTCTTC. The encoded protein is CASSEVTSSYNGQFF.

This clonotype was detected once. A much bigger clone sits one base away, suggesting this may be a read error. The rearrangement links TRBV20-1 to TRBJ2-5; D possibly uses TRBD1 or TRBD2 (6 bases each). Germline CDR1 DFQATT, CDR2 SNEGSKA (reference sequence). Trimming removed 5 bases from V and 0 bases from J, with 10 bases in between. This CDR3 has 13 residues. For the CDR3, the DNA is TGCAGTGCTCCGGGGGCGCACCAAGAGACCCAGTACTTC. Its translation is CSAPGAHQETQYF.

This clonotype was seen ten or more times. The chain couples TRBV10-1 to TRBJ2-1; D gene uncertain. Between the trimmed V and J ends, which lost 0 bases and 15 bases, there was a span of 9 bases. Germline-derived CDR1 and CDR2 are WNHNN and SYGVQD (reference sequence). The CDR3 has 11 residues. The chain's CDR3 is CASSESVIAFF. CDR3 DNA: TGCGCCAGCAGTGAGTCGGTGATAGCGTTCTTC.